This passage covers 27 T cell receptor beta chains from one sample sequenced in a study of T-cell memory formation after mild COVID-19. Using its own MiXCR run on the 5' RACE reads, TCRdb lists one record per CDR3 protein. The sample shows hundreds of thousands of distinct CDR3 sequences, roughly 20% of them seen only once. Material for sequencing was PBMCs or a T cell subset sorted from them (not recorded which). The receptors derive from an adult woman who had mild COVID-19 (a few samples of this study predate the infection). Cell type and time point are not known.

The V and J genes are TRBV15 and TRBJ2-7, with TRBD1 matching 11 bases. Trimming cost V 4 bases and J 2 bases; bases outside gene matches: 7. Germline CDR1 and CDR2: LNHNV and YYDKDF (reference sequence). The CDR3 has 16 amino acids. The DNA for the CDR3 is TGTGCCACCAGCAAGTGGACAGGGGGCCCACCCTACGAGCAGTACTTC. Its translation is CATSKWTGGPPYEQYF.

The chain combines TRBV5-1 with TRBJ2-3, with D tentatively TRBD1 (5 bases). The CDR3 runs to 15 residues. Germline CDR1 is SGHRS and CDR2 is YFSETQ. The V and J ends lost 4 bases and 0 bases respectively, with 12 bases between them. CDR3 protein: CASSIGHISTDTQYF. In DNA, the CDR3 is TGCGCCAGCAGCATTGGACACATTAGCACAGATACGCAGTATTTT.

The V and J genes are TRBV19 and TRBJ2-1; D not resolved. Germline CDR1 and CDR2: LNHDA and SQIVND (reference sequence). Trimming took off 7 bases at V and 0 bases at J, with 13 bases between the two ends. The CDR3 sequence is 15 residues long. The CDR3 DNA reads as TGTGCCAGTAAGGCCGACTCTAGCTCCTACAATGAGCAGTTCTTC. This gives the protein CASKADSSSYNEQFF.

In this sample, this clonotype turned up a few times. J is TRBJ2-1 and V is TRBV7-9; no firm D call. Trimming took off 0 bases at V and 4 bases at J, with 13 bases between the two ends. Per the germline V gene, CDR1 is SEHNR and CDR2 is FQNEAQ (reference sequence). The CDR3 contains 16 residues. The CDR3 nucleotides are TGTGCCAGCAGCTTAGCGGGCGGAACGGTATACAATGAGCAGTTCTTC. Its protein is CASSLAGGTVYNEQFF.

The rearrangement uses TRBV18 and TRBJ2-7; 10 nucleotides align to TRBD1. The CDR3 is made up of 15 amino acids. V was clipped by 0 bases and J by 3 bases; unmatched bases: 2. The germline V gene encodes CDR1 KGHSH and CDR2 LQKENI. CDR3: CASSPPGTGVYEQYF. The CDR3 DNA reads as TGTGCCAGCTCACCACCCGGGACAGGGGTCTACGAGCAGTACTTC. The complete variable domain, with remaining parts taken from reference TRBV18 and TRBJ2-7, reads NAGVMQNPRHLVRRRGQEARLRCSPMKGHSHVYWYRQLPEEGLKFMVYLQKENIIDESGMPKERFSAEFPKEGPSILRIQQVVRGDSAAYFCASSPPGTGVYEQYFGPGTRLTVT.

V usage is TRBV6-2 or TRBV6-3 and J usage is TRBJ2-7; no definite D call. CDR3 length equals 12 residues. Trimming took off 7 bases at V and 4 bases at J, with 11 bases between the two ends. Germline V gives CDR1 MNHEY, CDR2 SVGEGT. The CDR3 DNA is TGTGCCAGCAAAGGTAGGGCTTACGAGCAGTACTTC. It encodes CASKGRAYEQYF.

The chain joins TRBV11-3 to TRBJ2-4; D tentatively fits TRBD1 or TRBD2 (5 bases each). Trimming pared 0 bases from V and 0 bases from J, leaving 15 bases between. There are 18 residues in the CDR3. Germline V gene sequence: CDR1 SGHNT, CDR2 YENEEA. The CDR3: CASSLELGTNLAKNIQYF. The DNA for the CDR3 is TGTGCCAGCAGCTTAGAGTTGGGGACGAATCTAGCCAAAAACATTCAGTACTTC.

V and J are TRBV29-1 and TRBJ2-5, with 9 bases aligning to TRBD2. This CDR3 is built from 13 residues. The ends lost 8 bases at V and 2 bases at J; junction bases unmatched: 6. The germline CDR1 and CDR2 sequences are SQVTM and ANQGSEA. CDR3 loop: CSFMLAGQETQYF. The CDR3, as DNA: TGCAGCTTTATGCTAGCGGGGCAAGAGACCCAGTACTTC.

V is TRBV5-6 and J is TRBJ2-1, with 9 bases lining up with TRBD1. With 5 bases clipped from V and 4 bases from J, the junction kept 10 bases outside the gene matches. The CDR3 has 16 residues. CDR1 SGHDT and CDR2 YYEEEE come from the germline V gene. The DNA of the CDR3 is TGTGCCAGCAGAGCCGACCGGGACAGGGCGTACAATGAGCAGTTCTTC. This sequence encodes CASRADRDRAYNEQFF.

The V and J genes are TRBV24-1 and TRBJ2-4; 7 nucleotides align to TRBD1. The V segment lost 9 bases and the J segment 16 bases; nucleotides outside the gene matches: 11. This CDR3 has 11 residues. The germline V gene encodes CDR1 KGHDR and CDR2 SFDVKD. The CDR3 reads CATGAGTEIYF. As DNA, the CDR3 is TGTGCCACCGGTGCCGGGACAGAGATTTACTTC.

In this sample, this clonotype turned up a few times. The V gene is TRBV7-3, the J gene TRBJ2-3, with 9 bases fitting TRBD2. CDR3 size: 17 residues. J gave up 3 bases and V 5 bases, and 12 bases lay outside the gene matches. CDR1 SGHTA and CDR2 FQGTGA come from the germline V gene. The CDR3 bases are TGTGCCAGCAGCGTCACGCCTAGCGGGAAGACTACAGATACGCAGTATTTT. Encoded protein: CASSVTPSGKTTDTQYF. The complete variable domain, with remaining parts taken from reference TRBV7-3 and TRBJ2-3, reads GAGVSQTPSNKVTEKGKYVELRCDPISGHTALYWYRQSLGQGPEFLIYFQGTGAADDSGLPNDRFFAVRPEGSVSTLKIQRTERGDSAVYLCASSVTPSGKTTDTQYFGPGTRLTVL.

V is TRBV7-6 and J is TRBJ2-5; possibly TRBD2 for D (6 bases). The CDR3 has 16 amino acids. Trimming took 5 bases from V and 2 from J, leaving 18 bases between them. CDR1 SGHVS and CDR2 FNYEAQ come from the germline V gene. The DNA for the CDR3 is TGTGCCAGCAGCCCTGGGACCGTGGGGGGTCAAGAGACCCAGTACTTC. This encodes CASSPGTVGGQETQYF.

The chain employs TRBV6-1 and TRBJ1-1; 12 bases agree with TRBD1. CDR1 is MNHNS and CDR2 is SASEGT in the germline V gene. The CDR3 consists of 14 residues. Trimming at V came to 6 bases and at J to 4 bases, leaving 3 bases not matched to a gene. CDR3 bases: TGTGCCAGCAGATGGGACAGGGGGCTCACTGAAGCTTTCTTT. Amino acid sequence: CASRWDRGLTEAFF.

In its sample, this clonotype was seen a few times. V and J are TRBV5-5 and TRBJ2-1, with a possible D match to TRBD2 (5 bases). The CDR3 runs to 16 residues. Deletions cut 1 base from V and 8 bases from J, with 19 bases between. Germline lookup yields CDR1 SGHKS and CDR2 YYEKEE (reference sequence). The CDR3 spells CASSLRRAILSDEQFF. The CDR3 DNA is TGTGCCAGCAGCTTGCGTAGGGCGATTCTTAGCGATGAGCAGTTCTTC.

This clonotype was picked up many times. The rearrangement links TRBV12-3 or TRBV12-4 to TRBJ1-2, with D maybe TRBD1 (5 bases). The CDR3 sequence is 13 residues long. Deletions cut 0 bases from V and 4 bases from J, with 6 bases between. The CDR3 is CASSLAGTYGYTF. DNA of the CDR3: TGTGCCAGCAGTTTAGCAGGGACCTATGGCTACACCTTC.

The chain recombines TRBV5-4 with TRBJ2-5; D remains ambiguous. The CDR3 is 16 residues long. The V gene's germline CDR1 is SGHNT and CDR2 YYREEE (reference sequence). V lost 0 bases, J lost 5 bases, and 17 bases lay in between. DNA of the CDR3: TGTGCCAGCAGCTTGGAGTTAGGCCTCGGACGGGAGACCCAGTACTTC. Translation: CASSLELGLGRETQYF.

This chain connects TRBV29-1 to TRBJ2-7; TRBD2 is a possible D gene (6 bases). CDR3 length: 14 residues. Trimming shortened V by 5 bases and J by 0 bases, and 14 bases separated the two germline ends. Germline lookup yields CDR1 SQVTM and CDR2 ANQGSEA. CDR3 nucleotide sequence: TGCAGCGTTATAGCTAGCGAGGTCTCCTACGAGCAGTACTTC. This translates into CSVIASEVSYEQYF.

The chain joins TRBV3-1 to TRBJ2-2; unclear D gene. The germline gives CDR1 LGHDT, CDR2 YNNKEL (reference sequence). Trimming took 4 bases from V and 6 from J, leaving 9 bases between them. This CDR3 comprises 13 residues. CDR3 nucleotide sequence: TGTGCCAGCAGCCCCCTAGTCCCCGGGGAGCTGTTTTTT. Translating it yields CASSPLVPGELFF.

This clonotype has more than one count but fewer than ten. This rearrangement joins TRBV24-1 to TRBJ2-3; 13 bases agree with TRBD2. V shed 4 bases and J 5 bases; nucleotides not matched to a gene: 8. This CDR3 spans 17 amino acids. CDR1 is KGHDR and CDR2 is SFDVKD in the germline V gene. The CDR3 region is CATSDPGLAGARDTQYF. The CDR3 DNA is TGTGCCACCAGTGACCCTGGACTAGCGGGAGCCAGAGATACGCAGTATTTT.

The chain recombines TRBV29-1 with TRBJ2-7; D unresolved. V gave up 2 bases and J gave up 6 bases, with 14 bases separating them. CDR3 size: 13 residues. Germline CDR1 and CDR2: SQVTM and ANQGSEA. The CDR3 DNA reads as TGCAGCGTTGAAACTCCGGACGGTCTCGAGCAGTACTTC. Protein sequence: CSVETPDGLEQYF.

This clonotype has a handful of counts. This sequence joins TRBV18 and TRBJ2-1, with D possibly being TRBD1 (5 bases). Trimming removed 2 bases at V and 7 bases at J, with 12 bases between. This CDR3 has 14 amino acids. Germline V gene data show CDR1 as KGHSH and CDR2 as LQKENI. CDR3 protein: CASSPGAGQNEQFF. The CDR3 bases are TGTGCCAGCTCACCAGGGGCAGGGCAGAATGAGCAGTTCTTC.

The table lists this clonotype with a few counts. The CDR3 DNA follows: TGTGCCAGCAGCCCCCCCGACGGGACAGATACGCAGTATTTT. This codes for CASSPPDGTDTQYF. The V gene is TRBV7-9, the J gene TRBJ2-3, with D uncertain. There are 14 residues in the CDR3. CDR1 is SEHNR, CDR2 FQNEAQ, per germline (reference sequence). Trimming shortened V by 5 bases and J by 3 bases, and 12 bases separated the two germline ends.

This clonotype was observed a few times. The J gene is TRBJ2-7, the V gene TRBV6-1, with 8 bases fitting TRBD1. Germline-derived CDR1 and CDR2 are MNHNS and SASEGT. The V and J ends lost 3 bases and 4 bases, in that order; junction bases with no gene match: 11. The CDR3 contains 16 residues. CDR3 DNA: TGTGCCAGCAGTGACCGGACAGGGCGCGATTCTTACGAGCAGTACTTC. It specifies CASSDRTGRDSYEQYF.

As concerns this clonotype: One junction end disagrees with the germline gene, perhaps due to a read error. The chain carries TRBV7-9 and TRBJ1-5; 11 bases fit TRBD1. There are 16 residues in the CDR3. The germline gives CDR1 SEHNR, CDR2 FQNEAQ (reference sequence). The CDR3 nucleotides are TGTGCCAGCAGATTAGGACAGGGGGCGCGTAGTCAGCCCCAGCATTTT. Its protein is CASRLGQGARSQPQHF.

A few counts support this clonotype. The chain is built from TRBV11-2 and TRBJ2-1; D might be TRBD1 (6 bases). The CDR3 runs 17 residues. In germline, CDR1 is SGHAT, CDR2 FQNNGV. The ends were cut back, 4 bases at V and 0 bases at J, with 16 bases in the middle. The CDR3 reads CASSSVSQGSSYNEQFF. In DNA form, the CDR3 reads TGTGCCAGCAGCTCCGTATCACAGGGCAGCTCCTACAATGAGCAGTTCTTC.

This clonotype was picked up a small number of times. The chain recombines TRBV29-1 with TRBJ2-5; TRBD1 matches 8 bases. V lost 4 bases and J lost 4; bases outside the gene matches: 2. The CDR3 extends over 12 amino acids. Germline V lookup: CDR1 SQVTM, CDR2 ANQGSEA. The chain's CDR3 is CSVAGTGETQYF. The CDR3 nucleotides are TGCAGCGTTGCCGGGACAGGAGAGACCCAGTACTTC.

This clonotype came up a few times. V usage is TRBV5-1 and J usage is TRBJ1-2, with 9 positions matching TRBD1. Germline V gene data show CDR1 as SGHRS and CDR2 as YFSETQ. The CDR3 has 15 residues. V dropped 3 bases and J dropped 0; count of bases not matched to a gene: 3. The CDR3 reads CASSYRQGANYGYTF. Here the CDR3 DNA reads TGCGCCAGCAGCTACCGACAGGGGGCTAACTATGGCTACACCTTC. The full variable domain, in which reference TRBV5-1 and TRBJ1-2 provide the parts outside the CDR3, is KAGVTQTPRYLIKTRGQQVTLSCSPISGHRSVSWYQQTPGQGLQFLFEYFSETQRNKGNFPGRFSGRQFSNSRSEMNVSTLELGDSALYLCASSYRQGANYGYTFGSGTRLTVV.